This T cell receptor (beta chain) was captured in a study of T-cell memory formation after mild COVID-19. This clonotype was recorded many times. Germline CDR1 is MNHEY and CDR2 is SVGAGI. This CDR3 comprises 13 residues. V was clipped by 8 bases and J by 4 bases; unmatched bases: 7. From 5'RACE with constant-segment primers came TCR alpha and TCR beta cDNA libraries that carried sample barcodes and UMIs. TCRdb reanalysed the 5' RACE reads using MiXCR and keeps one entry per CDR3 protein. The table records roughly 310,000 distinct CDR3 sequences, roughly 15% of them present only once. This chain joins TRBV6-5 and TRBJ2-5; 7 nucleotides line up with TRBD1. The sample consisted of PBMCs or a T cell subset sorted from them (not recorded which). The clonotype originates from a man between 18 and 29 years old who had mild COVID-19 (a few samples of this study predate the infection). Cell type and time point are not known. CDR3 in DNA: TGTGCCAGCGGAAACAGGGGAATAGAGACCCAGTACTTC. Translating it yields CASGNRGIETQYF.